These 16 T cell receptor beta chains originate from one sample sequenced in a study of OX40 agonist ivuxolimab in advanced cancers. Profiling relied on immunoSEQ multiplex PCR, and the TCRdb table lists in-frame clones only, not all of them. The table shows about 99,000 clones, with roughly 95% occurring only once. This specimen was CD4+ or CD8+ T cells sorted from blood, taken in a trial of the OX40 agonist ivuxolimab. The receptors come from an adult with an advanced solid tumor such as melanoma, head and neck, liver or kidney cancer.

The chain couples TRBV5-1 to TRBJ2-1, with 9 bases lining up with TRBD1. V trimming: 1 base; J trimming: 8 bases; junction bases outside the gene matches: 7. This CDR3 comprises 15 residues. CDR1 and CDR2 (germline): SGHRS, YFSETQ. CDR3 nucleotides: TGCGCCAGCAGCTTGATCGGGACAGGGATATATGAGCAGTTCTTC. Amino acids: CASSLIGTGIYEQFF.

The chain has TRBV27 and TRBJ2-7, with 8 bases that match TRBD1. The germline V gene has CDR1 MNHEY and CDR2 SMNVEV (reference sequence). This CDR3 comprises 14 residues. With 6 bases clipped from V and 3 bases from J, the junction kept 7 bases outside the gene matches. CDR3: CASSPGTGGYEQYF. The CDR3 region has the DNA TGTGCCAGCAGCCCCGGGACAGGAGGCTACGAGCAGTACTTC.

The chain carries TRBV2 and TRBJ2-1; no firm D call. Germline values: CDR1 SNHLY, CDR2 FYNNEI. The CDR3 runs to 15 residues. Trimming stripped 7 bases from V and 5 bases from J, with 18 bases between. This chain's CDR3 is CASKQLSDADNEQFF. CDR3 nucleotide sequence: TGTGCCAGCAAGCAGCTGTCGGATGCCGACAATGAGCAGTTCTTC.

DNA for the CDR3: TGCAGCGTTGAATCTTTCGGACAGGGAACTTACGAGCAGTACTTC. Its protein product is CSVESFGQGTYEQYF. The chain has TRBV29-1 and TRBJ2-7; 8 positions match TRBD1. The CDR3 runs 15 residues. Trimming cost V 2 bases and J 4 bases; bases outside gene matches: 10. Germline V CDR1 and CDR2: SQVTM, ANQGSEA.

DNA for the CDR3: TGTGCCAGCAGTTTAGGAGCGTCCGCAGATACGCAGTATTTT. Residues: CASSLGASADTQYF. This rearrangement joins TRBV28 to TRBJ2-3; D is unclear. The V and J ends lost 2 bases and 4 bases respectively, with 10 bases between them. Germline loops: CDR1 MDHEN, CDR2 SYDVKM. There are 14 residues in the CDR3.

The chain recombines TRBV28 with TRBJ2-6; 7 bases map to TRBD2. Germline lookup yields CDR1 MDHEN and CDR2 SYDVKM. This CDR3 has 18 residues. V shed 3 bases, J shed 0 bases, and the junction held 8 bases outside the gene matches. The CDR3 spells CASSFPLTSDSGANVLTF. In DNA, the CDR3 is TGTGCCAGCAGTTTCCCCCTAACTAGCGACTCTGGGGCCAACGTCCTGACTTTC.

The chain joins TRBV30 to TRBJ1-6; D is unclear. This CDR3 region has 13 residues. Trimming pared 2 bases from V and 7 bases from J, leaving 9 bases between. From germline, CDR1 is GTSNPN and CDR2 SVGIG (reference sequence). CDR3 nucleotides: TGTGCCTGGAGTTCGCAGGCGAATTCACCCCTCCACTTT. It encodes CAWSSQANSPLHF. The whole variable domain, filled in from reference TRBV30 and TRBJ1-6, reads SQTIHQWPATLVQPVGSPLSLECTVEGTSNPNLYWYRQAAGRGLQLLFYSVGIGQISSEVPQNLSASRPQDRQFILSSKKLLLSDSGFYLCAWSSQANSPLHFGNGTRLTVT.

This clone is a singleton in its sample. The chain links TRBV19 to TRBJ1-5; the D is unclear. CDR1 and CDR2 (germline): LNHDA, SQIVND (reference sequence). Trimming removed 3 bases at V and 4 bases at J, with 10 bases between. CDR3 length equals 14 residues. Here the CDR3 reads CASSMGSINQPQHF. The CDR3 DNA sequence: TGTGCCAGTAGTATGGGCTCAATTAATCAGCCCCAGCATTTT.

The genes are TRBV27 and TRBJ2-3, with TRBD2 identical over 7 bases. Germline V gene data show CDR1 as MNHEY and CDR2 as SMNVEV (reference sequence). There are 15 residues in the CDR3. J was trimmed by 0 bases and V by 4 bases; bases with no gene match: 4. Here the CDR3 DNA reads TGTGCCAGCAGTTCGGCTAGCGGTAGCACAGATACGCAGTATTTT. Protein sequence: CASSSASGSTDTQYF.

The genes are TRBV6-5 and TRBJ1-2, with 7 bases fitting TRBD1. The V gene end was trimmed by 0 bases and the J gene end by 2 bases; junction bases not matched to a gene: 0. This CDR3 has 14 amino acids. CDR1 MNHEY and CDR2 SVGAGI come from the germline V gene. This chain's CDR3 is CASSYSDRNYGYTF. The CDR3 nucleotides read TGTGCCAGCAGTTACTCGGACAGGAACTATGGCTACACCTTC.

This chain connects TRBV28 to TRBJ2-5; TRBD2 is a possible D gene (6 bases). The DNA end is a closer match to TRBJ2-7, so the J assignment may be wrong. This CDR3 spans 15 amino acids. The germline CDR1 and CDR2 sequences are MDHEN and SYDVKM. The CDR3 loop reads CASSLGAGIDYEQYF. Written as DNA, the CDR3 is TGTGCCAGCAGTTTAGGGGCGGGAATAGACTACGAGCAGTACTTC.

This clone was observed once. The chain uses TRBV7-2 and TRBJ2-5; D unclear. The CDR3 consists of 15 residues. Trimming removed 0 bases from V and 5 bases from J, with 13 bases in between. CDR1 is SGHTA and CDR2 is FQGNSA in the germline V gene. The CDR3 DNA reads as TGTGCCAGCAGCTTAGCGTCGGCTCCTCGCGAGACCCAGTACTTC. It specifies CASSLASAPRETQYF.

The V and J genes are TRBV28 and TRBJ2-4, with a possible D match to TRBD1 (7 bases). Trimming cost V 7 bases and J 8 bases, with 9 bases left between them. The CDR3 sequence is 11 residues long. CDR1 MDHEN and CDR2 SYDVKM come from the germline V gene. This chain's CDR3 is CASTGGYIQYF. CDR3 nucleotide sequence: TGTGCCAGCACAGGGGGGTACATTCAGTACTTC. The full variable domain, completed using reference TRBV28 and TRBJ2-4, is DVKVTQSSRYLVKRTGEKVFLECVQDMDHENMFWYRQDPGLGLRLIYFSYDVKMKEKGDIPEGYSVSREKKERFSLILESASTNQTSMYLCASTGGYIQYFGAGTRLSVL.

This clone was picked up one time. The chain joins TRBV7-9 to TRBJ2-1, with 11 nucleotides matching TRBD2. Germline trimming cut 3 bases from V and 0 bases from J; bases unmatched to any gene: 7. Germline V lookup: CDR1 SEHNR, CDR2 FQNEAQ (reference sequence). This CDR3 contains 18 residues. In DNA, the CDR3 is TGTGCCAGCAGCTTCCCGGGACTAGCGGAGAGCTCCTACAATGAGCAGTTCTTC. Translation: CASSFPGLAESSYNEQFF.

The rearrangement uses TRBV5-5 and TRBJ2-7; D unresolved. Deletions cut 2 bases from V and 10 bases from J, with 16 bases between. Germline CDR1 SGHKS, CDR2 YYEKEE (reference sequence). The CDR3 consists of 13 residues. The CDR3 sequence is CASSLGFADQQYF. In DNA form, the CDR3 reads TGTGCCAGCAGCTTAGGTTTCGCGGACCAACAGTACTTC.

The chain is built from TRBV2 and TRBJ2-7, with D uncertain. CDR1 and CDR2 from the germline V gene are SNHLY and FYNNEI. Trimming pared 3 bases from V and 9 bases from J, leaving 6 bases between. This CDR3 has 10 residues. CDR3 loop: CASSDQTQYF. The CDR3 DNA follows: TGTGCCAGCAGTGACCAGACGCAGTACTTC.